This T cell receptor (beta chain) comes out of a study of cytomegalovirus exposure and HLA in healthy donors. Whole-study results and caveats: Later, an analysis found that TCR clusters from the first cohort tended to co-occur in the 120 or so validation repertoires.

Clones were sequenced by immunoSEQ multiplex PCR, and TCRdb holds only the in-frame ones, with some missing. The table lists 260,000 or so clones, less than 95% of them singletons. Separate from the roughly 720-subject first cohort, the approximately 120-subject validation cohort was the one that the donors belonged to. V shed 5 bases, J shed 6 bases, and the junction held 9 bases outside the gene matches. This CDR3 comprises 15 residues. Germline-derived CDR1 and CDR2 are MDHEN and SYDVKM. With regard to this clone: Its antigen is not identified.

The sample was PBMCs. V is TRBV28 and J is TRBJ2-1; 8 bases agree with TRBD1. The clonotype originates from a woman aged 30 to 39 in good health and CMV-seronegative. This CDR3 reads CASSPRTGKFNEQFF. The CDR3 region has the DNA TGTGCCAGCAGTCCCAGGACAGGGAAGTTCAATGAGCAGTTCTTC. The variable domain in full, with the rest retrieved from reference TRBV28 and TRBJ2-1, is DVKVTQSSRYLVKRTGEKVFLECVQDMDHENMFWYRQDPGLGLRLIYFSYDVKMKEKGDIPEGYSVSREKKERFSLILESASTNQTSMYLCASSPRTGKFNEQFFGPGTRLTVL.